One sample yielded the 12 T cell receptor beta chains listed below, sequenced in a study of CD8 T cells in ankylosing spondylitis. Overall study results and limits: A TCR beta motif made of fewer than 10 highly homologous variants seemed typical of ankylosing spondylitis blood.

TCRdb re-derived calls from the 5' RACE reads in MiXCR, one entry per CDR3 protein. The repertoire consists of roughly 440,000 distinct CDR3 sequences, with more than 15% occurring once and the leading ten covering approximately 1%. No antigens are known for them. Sequenced material: blood, either unsorted or a sorted T cell fraction (not recorded which). The receptors here all came from a male donor with ankylosing spondylitis.

This clonotype has a count of ten or more. The rearrangement uses TRBV20-1 and TRBJ2-3, with unresolved D. V lost 5 bases and J lost 0, with 12 bases in between. CDR1 is DFQATT and CDR2 is SNEGSKA in the germline V gene (reference sequence). This CDR3 comprises 14 residues. The CDR3 DNA reads TGCAGTGCTGGTCCGTTGGCTAGCACAGATACGCAGTATTTT. It translates to CSAGPLASTDTQYF.

This clonotype appeared a few times. The V call is TRBV7-2, the J call TRBJ1-6, with D possibly TRBD1 on 5 matching bases. CDR3 length: 15 residues. In germline, CDR1 is SGHTA, CDR2 FQGNSA. V was trimmed by 3 bases and J by 2 bases, leaving 8 bases between them. CDR3 residues: CASSLGGTYNSPLHF. CDR3 sequence (DNA): TGTGCCAGCAGCTTGGGGGGGACCTATAATTCACCCCTCCACTTT.

This clonotype came up a few times. This chain links TRBV4-3 with TRBJ2-1; TRBD1 matches at 8 bases. V gave up 3 bases and J gave up 3 bases; unmatched junction bases: 7. This CDR3 region has 16 residues. Per the germline V gene, CDR1 is LGHNA and CDR2 is YSLEER. CDR3 amino acids: CASSQDGQGYYNEQFF. The CDR3 DNA reads TGCGCCAGCAGCCAGGATGGACAGGGTTACTACAATGAGCAGTTCTTC.

The chain links TRBV27 to TRBJ2-1; D may be TRBD2 (5 bases). This CDR3 is 15 amino acids long. V lost 10 bases to trimming and J lost 2 bases, with 18 bases between them. The germline gives CDR1 MNHEY, CDR2 SMNVEV (reference sequence). For the CDR3, the DNA is TGTGCCATATCCCCCGGCGGGTGGACCTACAATGAGCAGTTCTTC. This encodes CAISPGGWTYNEQFF.

This clonotype was observed at least ten times. V usage is TRBV12-3 or TRBV12-4 and J usage is TRBJ2-1; 11 nucleotides agree with TRBD2. The J segment lost 2 bases and the V segment lost 5 bases, leaving 5 bases of the junction unmatched. The CDR3 covers 16 residues. The CDR3 loop is CASSLIAGGPYNEQFF. CDR3 nucleotides: TGTGCCAGCAGTCTTATAGCGGGGGGGCCCTACAATGAGCAGTTCTTC.

This chain joins TRBV10-3 and TRBJ1-6; D remains unclear. V dropped 0 bases and J dropped 5 bases, with 5 bases sitting between them. In germline, CDR1 is ENHRY, CDR2 SYGVKD. CDR3 length: 14 residues. CDR3: CAISESMDNSPLHF. In DNA, the CDR3 is TGTGCCATCAGTGAGTCGATGGATAATTCACCCCTCCACTTT.

CDR3 region: CASSQPRLFGRGTSGILYNEQFF. CDR3 nucleotide sequence: TGCGCCAGCAGCCAACCTCGGCTTTTCGGGCGCGGGACTAGCGGGATACTCTACAATGAGCAGTTCTTC. The chain is built from TRBV4-1 and TRBJ2-1, with 13 bases identical to TRBD2. The CDR3 is 23 residues long. Trimming at V came to 2 bases and at J to 3 bases, leaving 22 bases not matched to a gene. Germline V gene data show CDR1 as MGHRA and CDR2 as YSYEKL.

This clonotype has a count of ten or more. The chain combines TRBV29-1 with TRBJ1-1; D is uncertain. The V gene lost 7 bases and the J gene lost 5 bases, with 8 bases spanning the gap. The CDR3 consists of 10 residues. The germline V gene encodes CDR1 SQVTM and CDR2 ANQGSEA. The CDR3 DNA reads TGCAGCGCCGTTCGGACTGAAGCTTTCTTT. As protein: CSAVRTEAFF.

CDR3 protein: CATSRGGGTNTGELFF. CDR3 DNA: TGTGCCACCAGCAGAGGGGGAGGTACGAACACCGGGGAGCTGTTTTTT. The chain employs TRBV15 and TRBJ2-2; D possibly corresponds to TRBD2 (6 bases). This CDR3 region has 16 residues. The germline CDR1 and CDR2 sequences are LNHNV and YYDKDF (reference sequence). Trimming removed 1 base at V and 0 bases at J, with 9 bases between.

The CDR3 loop is CASSRATSGTGELFF. CDR3 DNA sequence: TGCGCCAGCAGCCGAGCGACTAGCGGGACCGGGGAGCTGTTTTTT. The rearrangement uses TRBV4-3 and TRBJ2-2; 10 bases map to TRBD2. CDR3 length: 15 amino acids. The germline V gene has CDR1 LGHNA and CDR2 YSLEER. With V trimmed by 4 bases and J by 5 bases, 4 bases remained unmatched.

This clonotype was observed a few times. The chain combines TRBV10-3 with TRBJ2-7, with 8 bases aligning to TRBD2. The CDR3 has 15 residues. Germline lookup yields CDR1 ENHRY and CDR2 SYGVKD. V lost 6 bases and J lost 0; bases outside the gene matches: 7. The CDR3 DNA is TGTGCCATCAGCGGGACTAGTTCATCCTCCTACGAGCAGTACTTC. The encoded protein is CAISGTSSSSYEQYF.

The chain uses TRBV5-1 and TRBJ2-1; 14 bases line up with TRBD2. Germline V gene sequence: CDR1 SGHRS, CDR2 YFSETQ. V shed 4 bases and J 2 bases; nucleotides not matched to a gene: 8. The length of the CDR3 is 18 residues. CDR3 sequence: CASSTRTSGGRAYNEQFF. CDR3 DNA sequence: TGCGCCAGCAGCACCCGGACTAGCGGGGGGCGCGCCTACAATGAGCAGTTCTTC.